The next 17 T cell receptor beta chains were all read from a single sample in a study of blood T cell repertoires in COVID-19. Some clones are missing from TCRdb's copy, which holds only in-frame ones; the method was immunoSEQ multiplex PCR. The sample lists around 220,000 clones, around 90% occurring once. The specimen sequenced was PBMCs or T cells enriched from blood (not recorded which). Receptor source: a woman between 45 and 60 years old with acute COVID-19.

This chain links TRBV30 with TRBJ2-5; D might be TRBD2 (5 bases). Germline V gene sequence: CDR1 GTSNPN, CDR2 SVGIG (reference sequence). The germline V and J ends were trimmed by 3 bases and 1 base, with 12 bases remaining between them. The CDR3 totals 14 residues. The CDR3 here is CAWSPGVAQETQYF. The CDR3 region has the DNA TGTGCCTGGAGCCCCGGGGTGGCCCAAGAGACCCAGTACTTC.

This rearrangement joins TRBV28 to TRBJ1-6; a possible D gene is TRBD1 (5 bases). The CDR3 has 16 residues. The germline CDR1 and CDR2 sequences are MDHEN and SYDVKM. The V and J ends lost 2 bases and 1 base respectively, with 9 bases between them. The CDR3 bases are TGTGCCAGCAGTTTAGGGGGGTGGTCCTATAATTCACCCCTCCACTTT. This encodes CASSLGGWSYNSPLHF.

The rearrangement joins TRBV2 to TRBJ2-3, with unresolved D. The V gene lost 3 bases and the J gene lost 2 bases, with 9 bases spanning the gap. CDR1 SNHLY and CDR2 FYNNEI come from the germline V gene. This CDR3 spans 14 amino acids. CDR3 sequence: CASSENRDTDTQYF. Here the CDR3 DNA reads TGTGCCAGCAGTGAGAACAGAGACACAGATACGCAGTATTTT.

V and J are TRBV6-2 or TRBV6-3 and TRBJ2-4, with TRBD1 matching 8 bases. The ends lost 5 bases at V and 8 bases at J; junction bases unmatched: 5. The V gene's germline CDR1 is MNHEY and CDR2 SVGEGT. The CDR3 extends over 13 amino acids. The CDR3 loop is CASSTGQGDIQYF. For the CDR3, the DNA is TGTGCCAGCAGTACCGGACAGGGAGACATTCAGTACTTC.

This chain connects TRBV18 to TRBJ1-2, with 7 bases that match TRBD1. There are 14 residues in the CDR3. V shed 1 base, J shed 4 bases, and the junction held 3 bases outside the gene matches. Germline V CDR1 and CDR2: KGHSH, LQKENI. DNA for the CDR3: TGTGCCAGCTCACCACTGGACAGGCCCTATGGCTACACCTTC. This gives the protein CASSPLDRPYGYTF. Full variable domain (outside the CDR3, taken from reference TRBV18 and TRBJ1-2): NAGVMQNPRHLVRRRGQEARLRCSPMKGHSHVYWYRQLPEEGLKFMVYLQKENIIDESGMPKERFSAEFPKEGPSILRIQQVVRGDSAAYFCASSPLDRPYGYTFGSGTRLTVV.

This clone was observed a few times. The chain joins TRBV6-5 to TRBJ2-7, with a possible D match to TRBD1 (6 bases). V was cut by 0 bases and J by 5 bases, with 14 bases left in between. Germline V gene lookup returns CDR1 MNHEY and CDR2 SVGAGI. The length of the CDR3 is 15 residues. CDR3 sequence reads: CASSYSWQGSHEQYF. CDR3 nucleotides: TGTGCCAGCAGTTACTCCTGGCAGGGGTCCCACGAGCAGTACTTC.

This chain links TRBV15 with TRBJ2-2, with D possibly being TRBD2 (5 bases). The germline V gene has CDR1 LNHNV and CDR2 YYDKDF (reference sequence). This CDR3 region has 15 residues. V lost 5 bases and J lost 6, with 16 bases in between. DNA of the CDR3: TGTGCCACCAGCCCTCTCGGGGAAGGAGCCGGGGAGCTGTTTTTT. This sequence encodes CATSPLGEGAGELFF.

The chain couples TRBV24-1 to TRBJ2-2; TRBD2 is a possible D gene (5 bases). The CDR3 is 15 residues long. Germline assignment: CDR1 KGHDR and CDR2 SFDVKD. The germline V and J ends were trimmed by 3 bases and 1 base, with 8 bases remaining between them. This chain's CDR3 is CATSDPGKNTGELFF. CDR3 bases: TGTGCCACCAGTGATCCGGGGAAGAACACCGGGGAGCTGTTTTTT.

CDR3 protein: CASSTQGGHYGYTF. The CDR3 nucleotides are TGTGCCAGCTCTACCCAGGGGGGACACTATGGCTACACCTTC. The chain has TRBV6-5 and TRBJ1-2; 7 bases are shared with TRBD1. Germline CDR1 reads MNHEY; CDR2 reads SVGAGI. The CDR3 has 14 amino acids. V was clipped by 8 bases and J by 3 bases; unmatched bases: 9.

The rearrangement links TRBV7-3 to TRBJ1-1; 7 nucleotides agree with TRBD1. Germline values: CDR1 SGHTA, CDR2 FQGTGA. V shed 4 bases, J shed 1 base, and the junction held 0 bases outside the gene matches. The CDR3 is 13 residues long. The CDR3 protein is CASSWDRNTEAFF. CDR3 bases: TGTGCCAGCAGCTGGGACAGGAACACTGAAGCTTTCTTT.

The J gene is TRBJ2-1, the V gene TRBV6-2 or TRBV6-3; 10 bases map to TRBD1. After removal of 6 bases from V and 3 bases from J, the junction contained 5 bases not matched to a gene. The CDR3 loop spans 15 amino acids. Germline V CDR1 and CDR2: MNHEY, SVGEGT. The CDR3 loop is CASSSRDRGYNEQFF. The CDR3 coding sequence is TGTGCCAGCAGCTCCCGGGACAGGGGCTACAATGAGCAGTTCTTC.

The rearrangement uses TRBV9 and TRBJ1-2; 10 nucleotides agree with TRBD1. CDR1 is SGDLS, CDR2 YYNGEE, per germline. The J segment lost 6 bases and the V segment lost 3 bases, leaving 5 bases of the junction unmatched. This CDR3 contains 14 residues. The CDR3 spells CASSGTGGRDGYTF. The CDR3 DNA reads as TGTGCCAGCAGCGGGACAGGGGGAAGAGATGGCTACACCTTC.

The sample holds one count of this clone. The chain uses TRBV28 and TRBJ1-5; 10 nucleotides align to TRBD1. Germline V gene sequence: CDR1 MDHEN, CDR2 SYDVKM. V trimming: 5 bases; J trimming: 4 bases; junction bases outside the gene matches: 11. The CDR3 extends over 17 amino acids. The CDR3 is CASSKGQGVGRNQPQHF. The DNA of the CDR3 is TGTGCCAGCAGTAAAGGACAGGGGGTAGGAAGGAATCAGCCCCAGCATTTT.

V and J are TRBV11-3 and TRBJ1-1; no clear D gene. The V end was cut by 1 base, the J end by 8 bases, with 11 bases between. Germline CDR1 reads SGHNT; CDR2 reads YENEEA. CDR3 length: 13 residues. The CDR3 DNA follows: TGTGCCAGCAGCTTAGCAGGTACGACAGAAGCTTTCTTT. This gives the protein CASSLAGTTEAFF.

The gene calls are TRBV6-5 and TRBJ2-7; 8 positions agree with TRBD2. Germline CDR1 MNHEY, CDR2 SVGAGI. V was clipped by 7 bases and J by 1 base; unmatched bases: 9. The CDR3 covers 15 residues. The CDR3 nucleotides are TGTGCCAGCATGGGTATTAGCGGGATTTCCTACGAGCAGTACTTC. This translates into CASMGISGISYEQYF.

The DNA for the CDR3 is TGTGCCACGTCCGCCCATAGCGGTCCCTTGGTGGGGGAGCAGTACTTC. Protein: CATSAHSGPLVGEQYF. The rearrangement uses TRBV19 and TRBJ2-7, with D possibly matching TRBD2 (6 bases). The V end was cut by 10 bases, the J end by 7 bases, with 29 bases between. Germline lookup yields CDR1 LNHDA and CDR2 SQIVND (reference sequence). This CDR3 is built from 16 residues. Full variable domain (outside the CDR3, taken from reference TRBV19 and TRBJ2-7): DGGITQSPKYLFRKEGQNVTLSCEQNLNHDAMYWYRQDPGQGLRLIYYSQIVNDFQKGDIAEGYSVSREKKESFPLTVTSAQKNPTAFYLCATSAHSGPLVGEQYFGPGTRLTVT.

The rearrangement links TRBV5-4 to TRBJ2-7; D gene uncertain. The germline CDR1 and CDR2 sequences are SGHNT and YYREEE (reference sequence). This CDR3 contains 15 residues. The V end was cut by 3 bases, the J end by 1 base, with 14 bases between. The CDR3 here is CASSSGPLLSYEQYF. CDR3 in DNA: TGTGCCAGCAGCTCTGGCCCACTACTTTCCTACGAGCAGTACTTC.